This T cell receptor beta chain was retrieved from a study of T cells in tumors after PD-1 blockade. Study-wide background: Patients received pembrolizumab 200 mg every 3 weeks or cemiplimab 350 mg every 2 weeks.

The repertoire was sequenced with immunoSEQ multiplex PCR; TCRdb's copy has only in-frame clones and lacks some. The sample carries 45,000 to 60,000 clones, roughly 80% recorded once. The CDR3 length is 14 residues. The germline V gene encodes CDR1 SGHRS and CDR2 YFSETQ. V was cut by 5 bases and J by 4 bases, with 13 bases left in between. The V gene is TRBV5-1, the J gene TRBJ2-1; D may correspond to TRBD1 or TRBD2 (6 bases each). The source is a human donor with basal cell carcinoma. The input for sequencing was PBMCs, taken before anti-PD-1 treatment. The CDR3: CASRYGGSYNEQFF. CDR3 DNA: TGCGCCAGCAGATACGGGGGCAGTTACAATGAGCAGTTCTTC.